A selection of T cell receptor beta chains follows, all from one sample in a study of blood T cells in healthy people across ages. TCRdb re-derived calls from the 5' RACE reads in MiXCR, one entry per CDR3 protein. The data contain approximately 400,000 distinct CDR3 sequences, about 52% of them singletons. Specimen: blood. The receptors here all came from a man aged 55-75 years in good health. CDR3s include the opening cysteine and the closing phenylalanine or tryptophan. D genes are given only for firm matches. A row's size may be missing; if present it is once, few, many or a size class.

d_call	clone_size	v_call	j_call	cdr3_nt	cdr3_aa
.	many	TRBV9	TRBJ2-1	TGTGCCAGCAGCGTTGAAGACAGGTACAATGAGCAGTTCTTC	CASSVEDRYNEQFF
.	.	TRBV28	TRBJ1-1	TGTGCCAGCAGTTATCAGGGGCGAGTGAACACTGAAGCTTTCTTT	CASSYQGRVNTEAFF
.	.	TRBV2	TRBJ2-1	TGTGCCAGCAGTGAAGGCAGGGGCGCTTTTTACAATGAGCAGTTCTTC	CASSEGRGAFYNEQFF
TRBD2	many	TRBV7-3	TRBJ2-1	TGTGCCAGCAGCTTAACCCGGGGGGGCTACAATGAGCAGTTCTTC	CASSLTRGGYNEQFF
.	.	TRBV20-1	TRBJ2-7	TGCAGTGCTGCCCGGACGCGCTACAATGAGCAGTACTTC	CSAARTRYNEQYF
TRBD2	.	TRBV20-1	TRBJ2-1	TGCAGTGCTAGAGAATACGGGCGGGGGAACAATGAGCAGTTCTTC	CSAREYGRGNNEQFF
TRBD1	many	TRBV3-1	TRBJ2-5	TGTGCCAGCAGCCGGAACCGGGACAGGGGGCTTTTGGGGGGTACGGAGACCCAGTACTTC	CASSRNRDRGLLGGTETQYF
.	.	TRBV24-1	TRBJ1-1	TGTGCCACCAGTGCCGCCCCAGGGGAAGCTTTCTTT	CATSAAPGEAFF
.	.	TRBV20-1	TRBJ2-3	TGCAGTGCCGCGCCTAGGGGGGGCGGCACAGATACGCAGTATTTT	CSAAPRGGGTDTQYF
.	.	TRBV2	TRBJ2-3	TGTGCCAGCAGTGATTCGGGACATAGAAGCACAGATACGCAGTATTTT	CASSDSGHRSTDTQYF
TRBD1	.	TRBV2	TRBJ1-6	TGTGCCAGCAGTGAAGCGAGGACAGGGAGTTCACCCCTCCACTTT	CASSEARTGSSPLHF
.	.	TRBV3-1	TRBJ1-2	TGTGCCACCAATGGACCCGCGAGGGACTACACCTTC	CATNGPARDYTF
.	.	TRBV5-1	TRBJ1-4	TGCGCCAGCAGCCGTACAGGAGGGGAGAATGAAAAACTGTTTTTT	CASSRTGGENEKLFF
.	few	TRBV7-2	TRBJ2-3	TGTGCCAGCAGCCCGATTGCGGTCTCCACAGATACGCAGTATTTT	CASSPIAVSTDTQYF
.	many	TRBV29-1	TRBJ2-1	TGCAGCGCTGGTGGGGGAGGCGGGCGGAATGAGCAGTTCTTC	CSAGGGGGRNEQFF
.	.	TRBV20-1	TRBJ2-7	TGCAGTGCGGAAGGGCAGGGCGAAGGGTACTACGAGCAGTACTTC	CSAEGQGEGYYEQYF
TRBD2	.	TRBV4-2	TRBJ2-7	TGTGCCAGCAGCCAAGCTGCGGGAGGAAACTACGAGCAGTACTTC	CASSQAAGGNYEQYF
TRBD1	.	TRBV28	TRBJ2-7	TGTGCCAGCAGTCTCGGGACAGGAGAGGGCTACGAGCAGTACTTC	CASSLGTGEGYEQYF
.	.	TRBV5-1	TRBJ1-1	TGCGCCAGCAGCTTGCGGGCCCCTACAACGTTAGGGGGGACTGAAGCTTTCTTT	CASSLRAPTTLGGTEAFF
TRBD2	few	TRBV20-1	TRBJ2-3	TGCAGTGCTCCGACTAGCAGATACACAGATACGCAGTATTTT	CSAPTSRYTDTQYF
TRBD2	.	TRBV24-1	TRBJ2-3	TGTGCCACCAGTGGAGGCGGGAGTTCAGATACGCAGTATTTT	CATSGGGSSDTQYF
TRBD1	.	TRBV5-1	TRBJ2-5	TGCGCCAGTTTTATCTCCGGGACAGGGGGAGAGACCCAGTACTTC	CASFISGTGGETQYF
TRBD2	.	TRBV9	TRBJ2-2	TGTGCCAGCAGCGTCCACGTCGGGACTAGCGGGGGCGGGGAGCTGTTTTTT	CASSVHVGTSGGGELFF